This T cell receptor beta chain was recovered during a study of identical twins. Study results and limitations: Cord blood beta clonotypes present at high abundance carried fewer insertions; no such pattern appeared in memory repertoires.

The CDR3 is made up of 16 amino acids. V lost 6 bases to trimming and J lost 9 bases; unmatched junction nucleotides: 11. With template switching, a universal primer site was added, and the cDNA carried unique molecular identifiers. TCRdb redid the calling of the 5' RACE reads with MiXCR, one entry per CDR3 protein. The table lists approximately 690,000 distinct CDR3 sequences, 5.5% to 7.5% of them singletons, with 1.5% to 2% in the top ten. This clonotype was seen more than once but under ten times. Its antigen is undetermined. Sample: naive T cells sorted from blood. This receptor was taken from a man aged 18 to 35 in good health. The chain is built from TRBV12-3 or TRBV12-4 and TRBJ2-1, with 13 bases matching TRBD2. CDR3 protein: CASRPLAGGPWVEQFF. CDR3 nucleotides: TGTGCCAGCAGACCACTAGCGGGAGGGCCCTGGGTTGAGCAGTTCTTC.